This TCR beta chain was retrieved from a study of cytomegalovirus exposure and HLA in healthy donors. General study results and limits: Follow-up analysis later connected one missense variant in DCLRE1C with trimming of TCR beta V- and J-genes. In the analysis, some V segments, TRBV6-2 and TRBV6-3 included, were excluded as indistinguishable. Many donors carried some public TCRs, although rarity characterized most TCR sequences.

Turning to this clone: Its antigen is not known.

PCR employed 60 Vbeta and 13 Jbeta primers. Clones were read by immunoSEQ multiplex PCR, and TCRdb kept only the in-frame ones, dropping some. The sample shows 100,000 or so clones, more than 65% of them seen only once. The CDR3 length is 12 residues. Germline CDR1 MDHEN, CDR2 SYDVKM. V dropped 6 bases and J dropped 8 bases, with 11 bases sitting between them. This chain joins TRBV28 and TRBJ1-5, with D uncertain. The sequencing input was PBMCs. This TCR was recovered from a man aged 40-50 years in good health and CMV-seropositive. The CDR3 region is CASREAREPQHF. Written as DNA, the CDR3 is TGTGCCAGCAGGGAGGCTAGGGAGCCCCAGCATTTT.